This T cell receptor (beta chain) derives from a study of blood T cell repertoires in COVID-19. Clones were sequenced by immunoSEQ multiplex PCR, and TCRdb holds only the in-frame ones, with some missing. The repertoire holds tens of thousands of clones, under 95% seen once, with 3.9% in the top ten. The CDR3 extends over 16 amino acids. Germline loops: CDR1 SGHTA, CDR2 FQGNSA. V was clipped by 4 bases and J by 2 bases; unmatched bases: 5. Material: peripheral blood. This TCR was recovered from a woman aged 45 to 65 in a cohort sampled during active COVID-19. The J gene is TRBJ2-3, the V gene TRBV7-2; 11 bases agree with TRBD2. For the CDR3, the DNA is TGTGCCAGCAGCTCTAGACTAGCGGGGCACACAGATACGCAGTATTTT. Translated: CASSSRLAGHTDTQYF.